The next 7 T cell receptor beta chains were all read from a single sample in a study of cytomegalovirus exposure and HLA in healthy donors. The PCR made use of 60 Vbeta and 13 Jbeta primers. Some clones are missing from TCRdb's copy, which holds only in-frame ones; the method was immunoSEQ multiplex PCR. The data show roughly 240,000 clones, roughly 78% seen once. The sequencing input was PBMCs. These receptors were collected from a boy aged 5-17 years in good health and CMV-seronegative.

The chain has TRBV7-2 and TRBJ2-3; D is perhaps TRBD2 (5 bases). The CDR3 has 13 amino acids. CDR1 SGHTA and CDR2 FQGNSA come from the germline V gene. V was pared by 6 bases and J by 4 bases, with 11 bases between. CDR3: CASRSGYPDTQYF. Here the CDR3 DNA reads TGTGCCAGCAGATCGGGGTACCCAGATACGCAGTATTTT.

CDR3: CAWSVEYEQYF. Here the CDR3 DNA reads TGTGCCTGGAGTGTAGAGTACGAGCAGTACTTC. The chain carries TRBV30 and TRBJ2-7; D uncertain. The CDR3 is 11 residues long. CDR1 is GTSNPN and CDR2 is SVGIG in the germline V gene (reference sequence). Trimming cost V 0 bases and J 4 bases, with 4 bases left between them. Supplemented by reference TRBV30 and TRBJ2-7, the full variable domain reads SQTIHQWPATLVQPVGSPLSLECTVEGTSNPNLYWYRQAAGRGLQLLFYSVGIGQISSEVPQNLSASRPQDRQFILSSKKLLLSDSGFYLCAWSVEYEQYFGPGTRLTVT.

The chain employs TRBV5-6 and TRBJ2-5, with TRBD1 as a possible D gene (6 bases). CDR3 length equals 14 residues. Trimming stripped 1 base from V and 4 bases from J, with 11 bases between. Germline values: CDR1 SGHDT, CDR2 YYEEEE. The CDR3, as DNA: TGTGCCAGCAGCTTGAACAGGGTCCTAGAGACCCAGTACTTC. This gives the protein CASSLNRVLETQYF.

The chain recombines TRBV5-6 with TRBJ2-1, with D perhaps TRBD1 (5 bases). Germline assignment: CDR1 SGHDT and CDR2 YYEEEE. This CDR3 comprises 13 residues. V lost 1 base, J lost 8 bases, and 10 bases lay in between. The CDR3 nucleotides are TGTGCCAGCAGCTTGCCAGGGCCGGATGAGCAGTTCTTC. It encodes CASSLPGPDEQFF.

This chain links TRBV21-1 with TRBJ2-1; TRBD2 is taken as the D call from the table, unchecked against the DNA. TRBV21-1 represents a pseudogene. CDR3 length: 18 amino acids. The CDR3 DNA is TGTGCCAGCAGCCGCCGTCACTTACTAGCGGGGGACTACAATGAGCAGTTCTTC. Its translation is CASSRRHLLAGDYNEQFF.

The gene calls are TRBV5-5 and TRBJ2-4, with D maybe TRBD1 (5 bases). The V gene's germline CDR1 is SGHKS and CDR2 YYEKEE (reference sequence). V gave up 2 bases and J gave up 8 bases, with 17 bases separating them. The CDR3 spans 15 residues. The CDR3: CASSLDGALVDIQYF. The CDR3 DNA reads as TGTGCCAGCAGCTTAGATGGGGCGCTCGTGGACATTCAGTACTTC.

The chain links TRBV5-1 to TRBJ2-2; D may be TRBD2 (6 bases). The CDR3 consists of 13 residues. CDR1 is SGHRS, CDR2 YFSETQ, per germline. Trimming removed 3 bases at V and 4 bases at J, with 7 bases between. The chain's CDR3 is CASSWDFTGELFF. The CDR3 bases are TGCGCCAGCAGCTGGGACTTCACCGGGGAGCTGTTTTTT.